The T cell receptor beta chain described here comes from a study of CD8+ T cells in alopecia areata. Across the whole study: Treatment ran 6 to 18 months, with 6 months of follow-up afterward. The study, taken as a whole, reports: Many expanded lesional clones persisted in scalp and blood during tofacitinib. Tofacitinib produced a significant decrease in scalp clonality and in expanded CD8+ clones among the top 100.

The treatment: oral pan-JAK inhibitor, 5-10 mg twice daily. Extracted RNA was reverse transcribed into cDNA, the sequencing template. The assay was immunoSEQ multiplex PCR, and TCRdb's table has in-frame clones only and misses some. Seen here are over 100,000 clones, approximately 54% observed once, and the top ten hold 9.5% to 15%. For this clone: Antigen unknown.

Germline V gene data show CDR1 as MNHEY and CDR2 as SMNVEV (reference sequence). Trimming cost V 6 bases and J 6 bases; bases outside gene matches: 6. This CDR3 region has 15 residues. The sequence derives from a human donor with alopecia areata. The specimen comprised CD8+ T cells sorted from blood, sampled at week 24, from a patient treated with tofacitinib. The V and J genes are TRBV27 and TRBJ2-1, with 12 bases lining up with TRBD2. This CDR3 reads CASSLLAGGPNEQFF. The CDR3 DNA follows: TGTGCCAGCAGCTTACTAGCGGGGGGCCCCAATGAGCAGTTCTTC.